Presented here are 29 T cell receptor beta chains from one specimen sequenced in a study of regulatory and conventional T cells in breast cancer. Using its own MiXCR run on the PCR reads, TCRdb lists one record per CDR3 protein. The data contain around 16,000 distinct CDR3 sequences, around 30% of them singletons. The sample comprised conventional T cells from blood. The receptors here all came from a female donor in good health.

In nucleotides, the CDR3 is TGCAGTGCTCGGAGCCGGGACATGGGTACCTACGAGCAGTACTTC. Protein: CSARSRDMGTYEQYF. The chain uses TRBV20-1 and TRBJ2-7; D might be TRBD1 (6 bases). V shed 5 bases and J shed 2 bases, with 19 bases lying between them. From germline, CDR1 is DFQATT and CDR2 SNEGSKA (reference sequence). There are 15 residues in the CDR3.

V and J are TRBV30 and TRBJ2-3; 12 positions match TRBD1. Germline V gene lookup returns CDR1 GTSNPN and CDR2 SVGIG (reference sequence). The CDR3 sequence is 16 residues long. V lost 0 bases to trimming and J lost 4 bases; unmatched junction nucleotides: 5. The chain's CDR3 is CAWSVTGTGGPDTQYF. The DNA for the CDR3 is TGTGCCTGGAGTGTAACCGGGACAGGGGGCCCAGATACGCAGTATTTT.

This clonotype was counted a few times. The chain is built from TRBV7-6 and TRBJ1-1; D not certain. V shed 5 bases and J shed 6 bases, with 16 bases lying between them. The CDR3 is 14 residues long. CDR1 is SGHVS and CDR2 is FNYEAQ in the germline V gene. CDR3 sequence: CASSTSQRESEAFF. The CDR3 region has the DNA TGTGCCAGCAGCACGAGTCAAAGGGAGTCTGAAGCTTTCTTT.

The DNA for the CDR3 is TGTGCCAGCAGTCCTCAGGCCTACACAGATACGCAGTATTTT. This gives the protein CASSPQAYTDTQYF. V and J are TRBV7-3 and TRBJ2-3; the D is unclear. The CDR3 runs to 14 residues. Germline V gives CDR1 SGHTA, CDR2 FQGTGA. The ends were cut back, 6 bases at V and 2 bases at J, with 12 bases in the middle.

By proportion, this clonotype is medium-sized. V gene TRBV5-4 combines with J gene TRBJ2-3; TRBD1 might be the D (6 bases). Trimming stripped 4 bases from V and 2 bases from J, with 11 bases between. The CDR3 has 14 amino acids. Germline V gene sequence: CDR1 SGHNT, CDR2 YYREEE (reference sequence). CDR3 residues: CASSTRDITDTQYF. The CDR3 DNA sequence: TGTGCCAGCAGCACCCGGGACATCACAGATACGCAGTATTTT.

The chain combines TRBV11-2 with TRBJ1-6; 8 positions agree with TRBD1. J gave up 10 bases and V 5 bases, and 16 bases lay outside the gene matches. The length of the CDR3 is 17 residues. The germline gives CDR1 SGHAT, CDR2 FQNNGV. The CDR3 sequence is CASSPSYRTGKGSPLHF. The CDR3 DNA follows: TGTGCCAGCAGCCCCAGTTATCGGACAGGGAAGGGGTCACCCCTCCACTTT.

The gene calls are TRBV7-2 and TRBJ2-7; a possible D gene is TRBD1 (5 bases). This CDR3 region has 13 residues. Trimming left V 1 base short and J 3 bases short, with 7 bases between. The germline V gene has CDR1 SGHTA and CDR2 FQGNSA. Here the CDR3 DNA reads TGTGCCAGCAGCTTAGGGGGCAACTACGAGCAGTACTTC. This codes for CASSLGGNYEQYF.

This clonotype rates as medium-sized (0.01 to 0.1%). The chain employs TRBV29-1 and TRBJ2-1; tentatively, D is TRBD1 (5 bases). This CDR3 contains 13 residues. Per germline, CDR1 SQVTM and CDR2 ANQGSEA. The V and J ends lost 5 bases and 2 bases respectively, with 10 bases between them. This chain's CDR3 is CSVCETAYNEQFF. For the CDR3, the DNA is TGCAGCGTTTGTGAGACAGCCTACAATGAGCAGTTCTTC.

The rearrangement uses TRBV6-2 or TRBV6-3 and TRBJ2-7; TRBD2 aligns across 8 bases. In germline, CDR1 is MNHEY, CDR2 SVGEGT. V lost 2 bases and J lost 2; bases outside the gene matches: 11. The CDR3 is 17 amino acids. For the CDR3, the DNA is TGTGCCAGCAGTTACCGGCGGGCGGGGGGCGCCCCCTACGAGCAGTACTTC. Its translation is CASSYRRAGGAPYEQYF.

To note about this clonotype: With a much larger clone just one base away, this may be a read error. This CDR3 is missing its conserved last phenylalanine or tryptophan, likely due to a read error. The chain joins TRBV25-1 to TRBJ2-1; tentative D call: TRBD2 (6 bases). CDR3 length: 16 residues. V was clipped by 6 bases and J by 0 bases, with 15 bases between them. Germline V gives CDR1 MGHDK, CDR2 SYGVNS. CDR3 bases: TGTGCCAGCAGCAGTGCCGGGACTCTCTCCTACAATGAGCAGTTCTCC. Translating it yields CASSSAGTLSYNEQFS.

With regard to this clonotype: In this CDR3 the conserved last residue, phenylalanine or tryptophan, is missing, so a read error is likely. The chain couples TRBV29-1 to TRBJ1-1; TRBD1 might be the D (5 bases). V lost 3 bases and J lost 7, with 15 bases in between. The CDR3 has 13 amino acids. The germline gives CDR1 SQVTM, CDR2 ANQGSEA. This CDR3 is CSVDPPGAGEAFL. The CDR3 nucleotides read TGCAGCGTTGATCCGCCTGGGGCAGGTGAAGCTTTCTTA.

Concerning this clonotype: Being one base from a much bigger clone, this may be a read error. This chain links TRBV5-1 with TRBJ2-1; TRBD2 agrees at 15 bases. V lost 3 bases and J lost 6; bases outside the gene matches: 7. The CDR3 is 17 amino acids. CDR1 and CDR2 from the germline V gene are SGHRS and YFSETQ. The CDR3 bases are TGCGCCAGCAGCTATGGGACTAGCGGGAGGATCTGCAATGAGCAGTTCTTC. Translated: CASSYGTSGRICNEQFF.

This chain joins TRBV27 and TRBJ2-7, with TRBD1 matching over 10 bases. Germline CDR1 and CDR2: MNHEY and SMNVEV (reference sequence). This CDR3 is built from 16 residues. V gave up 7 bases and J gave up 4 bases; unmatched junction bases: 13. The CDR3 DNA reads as TGTGCCAGCAAACGACAGGGGCCGGGACAGGGGTACGAGCAGTACTTC. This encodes CASKRQGPGQGYEQYF.

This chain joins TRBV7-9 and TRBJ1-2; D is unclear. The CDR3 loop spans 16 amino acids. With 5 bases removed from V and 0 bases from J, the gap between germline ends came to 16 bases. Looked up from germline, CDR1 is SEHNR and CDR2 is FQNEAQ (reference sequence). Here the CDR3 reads CASSLPRASSNYGYTF. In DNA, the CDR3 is TGTGCCAGCAGCCTACCTAGGGCCTCCTCTAACTATGGCTACACCTTC.

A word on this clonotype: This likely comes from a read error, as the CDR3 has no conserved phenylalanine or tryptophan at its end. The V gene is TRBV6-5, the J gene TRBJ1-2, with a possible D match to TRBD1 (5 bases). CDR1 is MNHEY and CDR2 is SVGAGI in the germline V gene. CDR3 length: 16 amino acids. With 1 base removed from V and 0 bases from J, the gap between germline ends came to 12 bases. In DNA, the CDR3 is TGTGCCAGCAGTTACTTAGGGGCAGTAGCTAACTATGGCTACACCCTC. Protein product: CASSYLGAVANYGYTL.

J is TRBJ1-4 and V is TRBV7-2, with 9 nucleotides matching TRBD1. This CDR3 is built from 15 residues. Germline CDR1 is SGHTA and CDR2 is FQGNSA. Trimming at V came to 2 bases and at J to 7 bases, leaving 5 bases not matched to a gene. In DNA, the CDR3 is TGTGCCAGCAGCTTAAGGACAGGGGAAAGTGAAAAACTGTTTTTT. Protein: CASSLRTGESEKLFF.

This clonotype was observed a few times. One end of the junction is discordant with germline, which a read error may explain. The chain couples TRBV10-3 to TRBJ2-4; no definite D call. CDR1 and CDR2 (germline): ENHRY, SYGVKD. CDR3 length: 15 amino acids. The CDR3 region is CAISGTTVAENIQYF. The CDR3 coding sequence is TGTGCCATCAGTGGGACCACCGTAGCCGAAAACATTCAGTACTTC.

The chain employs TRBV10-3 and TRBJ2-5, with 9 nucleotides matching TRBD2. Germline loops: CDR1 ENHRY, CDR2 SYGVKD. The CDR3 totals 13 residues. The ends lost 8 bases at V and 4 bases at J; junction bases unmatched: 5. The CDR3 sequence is CAIREAGGETQYF. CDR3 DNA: TGTGCCATCCGAGAAGCGGGAGGAGAGACCCAGTACTTC.

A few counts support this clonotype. The CDR3 loop is CASSHPLAGSWGGNEQFF. DNA for the CDR3: TGTGCCAGCAGCCACCCCCTAGCGGGGTCGTGGGGCGGCAATGAGCAGTTCTTC. J is TRBJ2-1 and V is TRBV7-2, with 9 bases lining up with TRBD2. The length of the CDR3 is 18 residues. Germline CDR1 reads SGHTA; CDR2 reads FQGNSA. With V trimmed by 5 bases and J by 6 bases, 17 bases remained unmatched.

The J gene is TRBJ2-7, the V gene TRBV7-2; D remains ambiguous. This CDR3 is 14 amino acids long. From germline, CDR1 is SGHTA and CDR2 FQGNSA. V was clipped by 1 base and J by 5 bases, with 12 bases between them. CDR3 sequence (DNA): TGTGCCAGCAGCTTAGGGGTGTGGGGTGACGAGCAGTACTTC. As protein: CASSLGVWGDEQYF. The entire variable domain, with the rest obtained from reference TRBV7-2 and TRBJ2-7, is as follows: GAGVSQSPSNKVTEKGKDVELRCDPISGHTALYWYRQSLGQGLEFLIYFQGNSAPDKSGLPSDRFSAERTGGSVSTLTIQRTQQEDSAVYLCASSLGVWGDEQYFGPGTRLTVT.

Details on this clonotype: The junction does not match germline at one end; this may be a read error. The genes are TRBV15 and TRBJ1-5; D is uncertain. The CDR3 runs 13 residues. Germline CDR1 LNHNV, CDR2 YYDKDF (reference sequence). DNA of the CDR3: TGTGTCACCAGCAGAGAAGTCGGGCAGCCCCAGCATTTT. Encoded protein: CVTSREVGQPQHF.

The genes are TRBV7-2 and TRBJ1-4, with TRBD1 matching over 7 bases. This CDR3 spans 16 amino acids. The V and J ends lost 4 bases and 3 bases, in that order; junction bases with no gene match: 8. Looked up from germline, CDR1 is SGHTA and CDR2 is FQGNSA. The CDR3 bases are TGTGCCAGCAGCTCAACCCCGGGACAGCCTAATGAAAAACTGTTTTTT. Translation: CASSSTPGQPNEKLFF. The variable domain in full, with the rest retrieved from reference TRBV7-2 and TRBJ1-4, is GAGVSQSPSNKVTEKGKDVELRCDPISGHTALYWYRQSLGQGLEFLIYFQGNSAPDKSGLPSDRFSAERTGGSVSTLTIQRTQQEDSAVYLCASSSTPGQPNEKLFFGSGTQLSVL.

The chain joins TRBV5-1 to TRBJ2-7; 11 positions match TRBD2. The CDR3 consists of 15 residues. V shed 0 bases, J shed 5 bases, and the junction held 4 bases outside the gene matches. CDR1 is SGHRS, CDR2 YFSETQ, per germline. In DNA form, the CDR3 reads TGCGCCAGCAGCTTGGAACTAGCGGGAGAGAACGAGCAGTACTTC. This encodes CASSLELAGENEQYF.

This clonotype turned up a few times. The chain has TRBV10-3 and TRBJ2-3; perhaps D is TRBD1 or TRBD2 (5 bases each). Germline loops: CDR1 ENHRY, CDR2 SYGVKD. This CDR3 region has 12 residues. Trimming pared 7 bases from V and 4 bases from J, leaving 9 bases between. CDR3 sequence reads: CAITGDADTQYF. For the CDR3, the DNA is TGTGCCATCACCGGGGACGCAGATACGCAGTATTTT.

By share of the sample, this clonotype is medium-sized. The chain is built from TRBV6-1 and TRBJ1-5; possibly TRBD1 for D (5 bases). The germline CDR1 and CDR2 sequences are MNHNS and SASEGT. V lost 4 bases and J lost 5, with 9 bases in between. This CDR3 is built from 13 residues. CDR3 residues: CASSVGQDQPQHF. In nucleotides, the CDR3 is TGTGCCAGCAGTGTGGGGCAGGATCAGCCCCAGCATTTT.

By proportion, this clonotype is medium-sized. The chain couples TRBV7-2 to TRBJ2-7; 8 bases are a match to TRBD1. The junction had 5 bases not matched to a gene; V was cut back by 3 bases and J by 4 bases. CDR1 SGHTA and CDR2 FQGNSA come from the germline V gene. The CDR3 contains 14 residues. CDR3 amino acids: CASSFSRGQYEQYF. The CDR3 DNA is TGTGCCAGCAGCTTTTCCAGGGGGCAATACGAGCAGTACTTC. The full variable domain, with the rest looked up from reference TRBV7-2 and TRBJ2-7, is GAGVSQSPSNKVTEKGKDVELRCDPISGHTALYWYRQSLGQGLEFLIYFQGNSAPDKSGLPSDRFSAERTGGSVSTLTIQRTQQEDSAVYLCASSFSRGQYEQYFGPGTRLTVT.

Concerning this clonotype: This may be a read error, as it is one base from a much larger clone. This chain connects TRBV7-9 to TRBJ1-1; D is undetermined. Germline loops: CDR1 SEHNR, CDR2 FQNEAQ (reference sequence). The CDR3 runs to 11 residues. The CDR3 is CASSFSGTALF. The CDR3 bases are TGTGCCAGCAGCTTTTCTGGAACAGCTCTCTTT.

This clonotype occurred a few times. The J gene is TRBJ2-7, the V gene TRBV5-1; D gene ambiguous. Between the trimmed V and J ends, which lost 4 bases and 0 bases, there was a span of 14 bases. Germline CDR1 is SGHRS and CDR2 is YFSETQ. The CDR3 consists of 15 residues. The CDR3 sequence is CASSRQGSYSYEQYF. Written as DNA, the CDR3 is TGCGCCAGCAGCCGACAAGGATCCTACTCCTACGAGCAGTACTTC.

CDR3 sequence: CSARDVGRGNQPQHF. The CDR3 DNA reads TGCAGTGCTAGAGATGTTGGGAGGGGAAATCAGCCCCAGCATTTT. This chain links TRBV20-1 with TRBJ1-5; possibly TRBD1 for D (5 bases). The CDR3 length is 15 residues. V shed 0 bases and J shed 4 bases, with 13 bases lying between them. Germline CDR1 DFQATT, CDR2 SNEGSKA (reference sequence).